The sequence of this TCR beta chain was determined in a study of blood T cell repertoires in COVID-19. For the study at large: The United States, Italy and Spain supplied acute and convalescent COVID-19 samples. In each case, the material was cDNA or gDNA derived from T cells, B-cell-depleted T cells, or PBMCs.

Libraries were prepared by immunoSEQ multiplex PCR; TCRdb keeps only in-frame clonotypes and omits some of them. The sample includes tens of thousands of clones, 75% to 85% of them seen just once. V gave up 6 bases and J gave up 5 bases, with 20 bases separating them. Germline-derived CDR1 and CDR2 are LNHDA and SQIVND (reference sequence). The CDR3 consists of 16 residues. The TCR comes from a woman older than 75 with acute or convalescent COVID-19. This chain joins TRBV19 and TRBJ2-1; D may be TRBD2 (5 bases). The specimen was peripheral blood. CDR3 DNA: TGTGCCAGTAGCTCCAGTACTAGACCTCCGAACAATGAGCAGTTCTTC. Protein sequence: CASSSSTRPPNNEQFF.